These 26 T cell receptor beta chains were sequenced from one sample in a study of regulatory T cells in long-lasting Graves disease. Noted time point: persistent/refractory GD, antithyroid drugs over 5 years with positive TRAb. Generation of the TCR library employed RNA extracted from PBMCs. Through Arm-PCR of CDR3 regions and iRepertoire HTBI primers, TCR beta libraries were built. Each CDR3 protein gets one entry after TCRdb re-called the multiplex PCR reads with MiXCR. This sample has about 470,000 distinct CDR3 sequences, with 20% to 25% found just once. Sequenced material: peripheral blood mononuclear cells (PBMCs), taken when the disease was refractory, from a patient treated with antithyroid drugs. These receptors were obtained from a female donor with Graves disease.

CDR3 nucleotides: TGTGCCAGCAGCCAAGATTGGAGTCAGGGTGGCTCTGGGGCCAACGTCCTGACTTTC. Protein product: CASSQDWSQGGSGANVLTF. J is TRBJ2-6 and V is TRBV3-1; D might be TRBD1 (5 bases). Germline V gene data show CDR1 as LGHDT and CDR2 as YNNKEL (reference sequence). V was cut by 0 bases and J by 0 bases, with 15 bases left in between. The CDR3 runs to 19 residues.

This chain uses TRBV7-9 with TRBJ2-2; D not resolved. CDR1 is SEHNR, CDR2 FQNEAQ, per germline (reference sequence). Trimming shortened V by 9 bases and J by 1 base, and 12 bases separated the two germline ends. This CDR3 is built from 14 residues. For the CDR3, the DNA is TGTGCCAGAGAGGCCACGGAGAACACCGGGGAGCTGTTTTTT. Protein sequence: CAREATENTGELFF.

In its sample, this clonotype was seen a few times. The CDR3 loop is CATSDPGQGVNQPQHF. The CDR3 nucleotides read TGTGCCACCAGTGACCCTGGACAGGGGGTCAATCAGCCCCAGCATTTT. V and J are TRBV24-1 and TRBJ1-5, with 10 bases lining up with TRBD1. V was pared by 4 bases and J by 3 bases, with 5 bases of the junction left unmatched. The CDR3 runs to 16 residues. Germline V CDR1 and CDR2: KGHDR, SFDVKD.

This clonotype has ten or more counts. The rearrangement links TRBV15 to TRBJ1-6; tentative D call: TRBD1 (5 bases). Per the germline V gene, CDR1 is LNHNV and CDR2 is YYDKDF (reference sequence). Trimming took 1 base from V and 6 from J, leaving 13 bases between them. The CDR3 runs 16 residues. The CDR3 sequence is CATSRAWAGPNSPLHF. Here the CDR3 DNA reads TGTGCCACCAGCAGAGCCTGGGCAGGGCCTAATTCACCCCTCCACTTT.

The rearrangement links TRBV3-1 to TRBJ1-2; D call uncertain. In germline, CDR1 is LGHDT, CDR2 YNNKEL (reference sequence). The V end was cut by 5 bases, the J end by 4 bases, with 14 bases between. The CDR3 has 14 residues. CDR3 in amino acids: CASSSMFGSYGYTF. The CDR3 DNA reads TGTGCCAGCAGCTCCATGTTCGGCAGCTATGGCTACACCTTC.

V gene TRBV10-3 combines with J gene TRBJ1-3; D gene unclear. V was trimmed by 4 bases and J by 3 bases, leaving 7 bases between them. CDR3 size: 13 residues. Germline-derived CDR1 and CDR2 are ENHRY and SYGVKD. The CDR3 protein is CAISAVGGNTIYF. Here the CDR3 DNA reads TGTGCCATCAGTGCCGTAGGTGGAAACACCATATATTTT.

This clonotype was recorded at least ten times. The DNA for the CDR3 is TGTGCCAGCAGCTCTCCAAGCGGACAGGGGGCGAACACCGGGGAGCTGTTTTTT. Its translation is CASSSPSGQGANTGELFF. J is TRBJ2-2 and V is TRBV12-3 or TRBV12-4; 10 nucleotides line up with TRBD1. The junction had 10 bases not matched to a gene; V was cut back by 6 bases and J by 0 bases. The CDR3 extends over 18 amino acids.

The sample holds many counts of this clonotype. V usage is TRBV6-2 or TRBV6-3 and J usage is TRBJ1-1; D might be TRBD1 (5 bases). The CDR3 length is 14 residues. Germline CDR1 and CDR2: MNHEY and SVGEGT. Between the trimmed V and J ends, which lost 2 bases and 3 bases, there was a span of 10 bases. The CDR3 here is CASSYRDGYTEAFF. The CDR3 DNA is TGTGCCAGCAGTTACCGGGACGGGTACACTGAAGCTTTCTTT.

This clonotype was recorded at least ten times. The V and J genes are TRBV2 and TRBJ2-5, with 7 positions matching TRBD1. This CDR3 has 15 residues. V gave up 1 base and J gave up 5 bases; unmatched junction bases: 7. CDR1 and CDR2 (germline): SNHLY, FYNNEI. The CDR3: CASSEDKGARETQYF. CDR3 nucleotide sequence: TGTGCCAGCAGTGAAGATAAGGGGGCGAGGGAGACCCAGTACTTC. The full variable domain, completed using reference TRBV2 and TRBJ2-5, is EPEVTQTPSHQVTQMGQEVILRCVPISNHLYFYWYRQILGQKVEFLVSFYNNEISEKSEIFDDQFSVERPDGSNFTLKIRSTKLEDSAMYFCASSEDKGARETQYFGPGTRLLVL.

The CDR3 DNA reads as TGTGCCAGCAGTTTGCACCCGACAGGGGGAGTCGATAGCGTGTTGCTAAGCTCCTACAATGAGCAGTTCTTC. Translation: CASSLHPTGGVDSVLLSSYNEQFF. This rearrangement joins TRBV12-3 or TRBV12-4 to TRBJ2-1, with 9 positions matching TRBD1. This CDR3 region has 24 residues. V lost 3 bases to trimming and J lost 0 bases; unmatched junction nucleotides: 27.

This clonotype was seen more than once but under ten times. J is TRBJ2-1 and V is TRBV11-2; a weak D match, TRBD1 (6 bases). Trimming cost V 0 bases and J 10 bases, with 10 bases left between them. Germline V gene data show CDR1 as SGHAT and CDR2 as FQNNGV. The CDR3 loop spans 13 amino acids. This CDR3 reads CASSLDFTGEQFF. Here the CDR3 DNA reads TGTGCCAGCAGCTTAGATTTTACAGGGGAGCAGTTCTTC.

Only a few counts were recorded for this clonotype. The chain uses TRBV15 and TRBJ1-5, with unresolved D. The V end lost 2 bases, the J end lost 4 bases, and 15 bases lay between the germline ends. The CDR3 loop spans 16 amino acids. Germline values: CDR1 LNHNV, CDR2 YYDKDF (reference sequence). The CDR3 DNA reads TGTGCCACCAGCAGAATTTGGGAATCTGAAAATCAGCCCCAGCATTTT. Residues: CATSRIWESENQPQHF. Full variable domain (rest looked up from reference TRBV15 and TRBJ1-5): DAMVIQNPRYQVTQFGKPVTLSCSQTLNHNVMYWYQQKSSQAPKLLFHYYDKDFNNEADTPDNFQSRRPNTSFCFLDIRSPGLGDTAMYLCATSRIWESENQPQHFGDGTRLSIL.

The chain uses TRBV20-1 and TRBJ2-3; possibly TRBD2 for D (5 bases). CDR3 size: 13 residues. Germline CDR1 is DFQATT and CDR2 is SNEGSKA (reference sequence). The V gene lost 6 bases and the J gene lost 4 bases, with 14 bases spanning the gap. CDR3 in DNA: TGCAGTGCGCCGACCCGGGGTTCAGATACGCAGTATTTT. This gives the protein CSAPTRGSDTQYF.

This clonotype was counted between two and nine times. The chain has TRBV9 and TRBJ1-4, with D unresolved. CDR3 length: 15 residues. Germline lookup yields CDR1 SGDLS and CDR2 YYNGEE. Trimming took 4 bases from V and 0 from J, leaving 10 bases between them. The CDR3 nucleotides are TGTGCCAGCAGCAGGGAGGTCGCAACTAATGAAAAACTGTTTTTT. This codes for CASSREVATNEKLFF.

This clonotype has at least ten counts. The chain employs TRBV2 and TRBJ2-7; D gene ambiguous. CDR3 size: 16 residues. The germline CDR1 and CDR2 sequences are SNHLY and FYNNEI. Trimming stripped 0 bases from V and 0 bases from J, with 12 bases between. In DNA, the CDR3 is TGTGCCAGCAGTGAAGCGCCGGCGGTAAGCTCCTACGAGCAGTACTTC. Its protein is CASSEAPAVSSYEQYF.

Ten or more counts support this clonotype. The rearrangement links TRBV28 to TRBJ2-7, with no clear D. V was cut by 2 bases and J by 4 bases, with 6 bases left in between. The germline gives CDR1 MDHEN, CDR2 SYDVKM. The CDR3 covers 12 residues. CDR3 sequence (DNA): TGTGCCAGCAGTTTAACTTTATACGAGCAGTACTTC. Residues: CASSLTLYEQYF. The complete variable domain, with remaining parts taken from reference TRBV28 and TRBJ2-7, reads DVKVTQSSRYLVKRTGEKVFLECVQDMDHENMFWYRQDPGLGLRLIYFSYDVKMKEKGDIPEGYSVSREKKERFSLILESASTNQTSMYLCASSLTLYEQYFGPGTRLTVT.

V usage is TRBV10-3 and J usage is TRBJ1-2; 8 bases agree with TRBD1. Germline-derived CDR1 and CDR2 are ENHRY and SYGVKD. CDR3 length: 16 amino acids. The V segment lost 2 bases and the J segment 4 bases; nucleotides outside the gene matches: 9. The CDR3 nucleotides are TGTGCCATCAGTGAGCCAACCAGGGGGCCGACCTATGGCTACACCTTC. Translating it yields CAISEPTRGPTYGYTF.

This clonotype has at least ten counts. The chain combines TRBV19 with TRBJ1-1; D is undetermined. This CDR3 is 14 amino acids long. Germline assignment: CDR1 LNHDA and CDR2 SQIVND (reference sequence). V was pared by 5 bases and J by 4 bases, with 14 bases between. CDR3: CASSYTFRGTEAFF. DNA of the CDR3: TGTGCCAGTAGTTACACTTTTCGGGGCACTGAAGCTTTCTTT. The variable domain in full, with the rest retrieved from reference TRBV19 and TRBJ1-1, is DGGITQSPKYLFRKEGQNVTLSCEQNLNHDAMYWYRQDPGQGLRLIYYSQIVNDFQKGDIAEGYSVSREKKESFPLTVTSAQKNPTAFYLCASSYTFRGTEAFFGQGTRLTVV.

This clonotype was seen ten or more times. V usage is TRBV2 and J usage is TRBJ1-1; D is perhaps TRBD1 (5 bases). The CDR3 sequence is 16 residues long. The germline V gene encodes CDR1 SNHLY and CDR2 FYNNEI. V lost 7 bases, J lost 1 base, and 19 bases lay in between. CDR3 bases: TGTGCCAGCACCCTCCAAGGGACCTCAACGAACACTGAAGCTTTCTTT. Protein product: CASTLQGTSTNTEAFF.

The chain employs TRBV28 and TRBJ2-1, with TRBD2 as a possible D gene (6 bases). The length of the CDR3 is 16 residues. The ends were cut back, 5 bases at V and 4 bases at J, with 18 bases in the middle. Germline assignment: CDR1 MDHEN and CDR2 SYDVKM. In nucleotides, the CDR3 is TGTGCCAGCAGTGGAGGGGACGAGGCTAATTACAATGAGCAGTTCTTC. This sequence encodes CASSGGDEANYNEQFF.

This clonotype was found many times. At one of its ends the junction is not consistent with the germline gene, which may arise from a read error. V gene TRBV7-7 combines with J gene TRBJ2-5; D may be TRBD1 or TRBD2 (5 bases each). Per the germline V gene, CDR1 is SSHAT and CDR2 is FNYEAQ (reference sequence). The CDR3 is 15 residues long. The DNA of the CDR3 is TGTGCTAGCAGCTCCGGTGGAGGATGGGGGGAGACCCAGTACTTC. Residues: CASSSGGGWGETQYF.

The sample holds a few counts of this clonotype. V is TRBV29-1 and J is TRBJ1-1; tentatively, D is TRBD1 (5 bases). The V end was cut by 4 bases, the J end by 4 bases, with 10 bases between. Germline V CDR1 and CDR2: SQVTM, ANQGSEA. CDR3 length equals 12 residues. The CDR3 loop reads CSVAPGGTEAFF. CDR3 DNA sequence: TGCAGCGTTGCTCCGGGGGGCACTGAAGCTTTCTTT.

The genes are TRBV5-6 and TRBJ2-2; TRBD2 aligns across 7 bases. The CDR3 is 16 residues long. Germline CDR1 reads SGHDT; CDR2 reads YYEEEE. The ends lost 3 bases at V and 5 bases at J; junction bases unmatched: 10. CDR3 in DNA: TGTGCCAGCAGCTGGGGGACTATGGGTCCTACCGGGGAGCTGTTTTTT. Translating it yields CASSWGTMGPTGELFF.

This clonotype was counted many times. V gene TRBV2 combines with J gene TRBJ1-5; 7 nucleotides line up with TRBD1. Losses at the gene ends were 8 bases for V and 2 bases for J; bases not matched to a gene: 12. Germline CDR1 and CDR2: SNHLY and FYNNEI. The CDR3 extends over 16 amino acids. CDR3 coding DNA: TGTGCCAGCGCAAGGATCAGGGGGGCTCGCAATCAGCCCCAGCATTTT. This translates into CASARIRGARNQPQHF.

This clonotype appeared many times. V and J are TRBV12-3 or TRBV12-4 and TRBJ1-6, with TRBD1 identical over 7 bases. Trimming cost V 5 bases and J 8 bases; bases outside gene matches: 9. There are 15 residues in the CDR3. CDR3 bases: TGTGCCAGCAGTAGCCGCAGGGGGAGAGATTCACCCCTCCACTTT. Protein product: CASSSRRGRDSPLHF.

This clonotype has more than one count but fewer than ten. This chain links TRBV6-1 with TRBJ1-2, with TRBD1 matching 7 bases. From germline, CDR1 is MNHNS and CDR2 SASEGT. V was clipped by 7 bases and J by 8 bases; unmatched bases: 10. CDR3 size: 13 residues. The CDR3 here is CASTSDRDNGYTF. CDR3 in DNA: TGTGCCAGCACCTCCGACAGGGATAACGGCTACACCTTC.